This T cell receptor (beta chain) appears in the sequencing data of a study of blood T cell repertoires in COVID-19 (dated by TCRdb to about 2020). Describing the broader study: Samples covering the acute and convalescent phases of COVID-19 were provided by collaborators in the United States, Italy and Spain. The prospective study material was composed of cDNA or gDNA derived from T cells, B-cell-depleted T cells, or PBMCs. The dataset comprised deeply sampled blood TCRbeta repertoires from subjects exposed to, actively infected with, or recovered from COVID-19. A freely available public database, intended as a resource for researchers studying the immune response to SARS-CoV-2, is where the repertoires were released. The samples were drawn from two sources: the first 160 participants of the ongoing ImmuneRACE study, and 1,254 subjects contributed by 6 global collaborators. Nearly every sample came with metadata listing a de-identified subject ID, COVID-19 status, age in years and sex. Where available, HLA class I and class II types were taken from metadata supplied by the sample provider and were not determined by assay-based typing. Overall results and qualifications from the work: The quantity of clinical and demographic metadata differed by source and by participant and was supplied without curation.

Another Seattle source contributed samples from volunteer blood donors who had recovered from COVID-19. The collaborating institutions used their own protocols to collect whole blood in K2EDTA tubes. Collaborator samples were shipped for TCRbeta analysis as frozen whole blood, isolated PBMCs, or DNA extracted from either sample type. With regard to this clone: This receptor's antigen is unknown. Qualities for individual bases were not recorded, and no much larger clone is one base off.

The germline V gene supplies CDR1 ENHRY and CDR2 SYGVKD. The CDR3 measures 15 amino acids from cysteine to phenylalanine. Kept here is only the CDR3 DNA, which spans 45 bases and is read in frame from base 1. Relative to germline, V is missing 6 bases and J is missing 0 bases, with 7 bases of the junction outside any gene match. TCRbeta CDR3 regions were amplified from genomic DNA using the immunoSEQ Assay, a bias-controlled multiplex PCR. Per the authors' processing: Within the assay, amplification of reference gene primers was used to estimate how many nucleated cells each sample contained. To quantify the absolute abundance of each unique TCRbeta CDR3 rearrangement, sequence reads were collapsed and filtered. For each sample, productive Simpson clonality was calculated by taking the square root of Simpson's diversity index across productive rearrangements. TCRdb limited this immuneACCESS table to in-frame rearrangements with V and J called. A share of clones is missing; checked studies link under half to unresolved V genes, and the rest is unexplained. The V and J calls and clone size were taken over from that table, and D and trimming were inferred from the DNA. Present in this sample are a few hundred thousand clones, roughly 88% of which were seen just once. The ten largest clones capture under 1.5% of the sample.

Material: peripheral blood. The source is a woman between 35 and 50 years old who had recovered from COVID-19. The V and J genes are TRBV10-3 and TRBJ1-1; 7 central nucleotides agree with TRBD1. The base sequence is TGTGCCATCAGGGAAACAGGGGATATGAACACTGAAGCTTTCTTT. The resulting protein is CAIRETGDMNTEAFF.